This T cell receptor (beta chain) was profiled in a study of cytomegalovirus exposure and HLA in healthy donors. The CDR3 is made up of 15 amino acids. V was clipped by 3 bases and J by 0 bases; unmatched bases: 2. Per germline, CDR1 MDHEN and CDR2 SYDVKM. Produced via immunoSEQ multiplex PCR; TCRdb's table is partial and in-frame only. This repertoire shows fewer than 60,000 clones, about 94% found once; its top ten account for 7.8%. V is TRBV28 and J is TRBJ2-1; 7 nucleotides align to TRBD1. This TCR derives from a woman aged 18-29 years in good health and CMV-seropositive. Sequences were obtained from PBMCs. The DNA of the CDR3 is TGTGCCAGCAGTTTCCGGGACAGCTCCTACAATGAGCAGTTCTTC. This gives the protein CASSFRDSSYNEQFF.